This T cell receptor (beta chain) derives from a study of cytomegalovirus exposure and HLA in healthy donors. General observations from the study: There were some V segments, including TRBV6-2 and TRBV6-3, excluded as indistinguishable. An Asian-associated ancestry cluster reportedly showed fewer N-insertions than the roughly 700-donor mean in a later analysis. Sequencing likely caused a cluster of highly shared sequence variants.

Primers for the PCR totalled 60 Vbeta and 13 Jbeta. Original data processing: It was a later analysis that counted some 80 million unique TCR beta chains, of which 9 million to 13 million were shared. TCRdb keeps only in-frame clones here, not all; method: immunoSEQ multiplex PCR. V, J and clone size are those of that table, while D and trimming were read from the DNA. Of 210,000 or so clones listed, about 83% were seen once; the top ten hold roughly 1.3%. As to this clone: What it binds is unknown.

Germline values: CDR1 SNHLY, CDR2 FYNNEI. The V and J ends lost 3 bases and 3 bases respectively, with 8 bases between them. This CDR3 comprises 13 residues. The sequenced sample consisted of PBMCs. The sequence was obtained from a girl aged 5 to 17 in good health and CMV-seronegative. The chain links TRBV2 to TRBJ1-1; D is possibly TRBD1 (6 bases). The CDR3 DNA reads as TGTGCCAGCAGTGAGCAGGGGCACACTGAAGCTTTCTTT. This codes for CASSEQGHTEAFF.